These 11 T cell receptor beta chains came from one sample sequenced in a study of CD8+CD57+ T cells in acquired aplastic anemia. Individuals selected for sequencing had exhibited CD8+CD57+ cell expansion on flow cytometry. TCR beta VDJ and CDR3 profiling used genomic DNA as template. TCRdb recomputed calls from the reads with MiXCR, one row per CDR3 protein. The table has more than 95,000 distinct CDR3 sequences, over 30% seen once; the top ten hold roughly 2.7%. The sample consisted of sorted CD4+, CD8+, or CD8+CD57+ T cells (not recorded which) from PBMCs. The receptors come from a human donor with aplastic anemia.

The rearrangement links TRBV29-1 to TRBJ2-1; D is undetermined. Trimming pared 6 bases from V and 8 bases from J, leaving 14 bases between. The CDR3 is made up of 12 amino acids. CDR1 and CDR2 (germline): SQVTM, ANQGSEA. CDR3 amino acids: CSVHFRADEQFF. The DNA for the CDR3 is TGCAGCGTGCATTTCCGGGCGGATGAGCAGTTCTTC.

This clonotype was counted ten times or more. Germline and junction disagree at one end, which may indicate a read error. This chain uses TRBV4-1 with TRBJ1-2, with D perhaps matching TRBD1 (5 bases). The germline V gene has CDR1 MGHRA and CDR2 YSYEKL. The CDR3 extends over 16 amino acids. In nucleotides, the CDR3 is TGCGCCAGCAGCCAAGGGACAATGCCTACTAATTATGGCTACACCTTC. Translated, it gives CASSQGTMPTNYGYTF.

This clonotype has more than one count but fewer than ten. The V gene is TRBV6-1, the J gene TRBJ2-2, with D possibly being TRBD2 (6 bases). Germline assignment: CDR1 MNHNS and CDR2 SASEGT. Between the trimmed V and J ends, which lost 0 bases and 6 bases, there was a span of 14 bases. The CDR3 totals 16 residues. The CDR3 DNA reads as TGTGCCAGCAGTGAAGCAGGCGGGATTAGTCCCGGGGAGCTGTTTTTT. It is translated as CASSEAGGISPGELFF.

This clonotype was observed many times. The V gene is TRBV3-1, the J gene TRBJ1-6; 9 bases map to TRBD1. Germline CDR1 reads LGHDT; CDR2 reads YNNKEL (reference sequence). With V trimmed by 6 bases and J by 8 bases, 8 bases remained unmatched. The CDR3 runs to 15 residues. The CDR3 loop is CASRPGTGIDSPLHF. The CDR3 DNA reads TGTGCCAGCAGACCTGGGACAGGGATTGATTCACCCCTCCACTTT.

This clonotype was counted at least ten times. The genes are TRBV19 and TRBJ1-1; D not resolved. The CDR3 spans 17 residues. V shed 1 base and J shed 5 bases, with 20 bases lying between them. CDR1 is LNHDA, CDR2 SQIVND, per germline (reference sequence). Written as DNA, the CDR3 is TGTGCCAGTAGTATAGGGATTGTGAGCGGGGTTGGAACTGAAGCTTTCTTT. This sequence encodes CASSIGIVSGVGTEAFF.

This clonotype was seen ten or more times. The chain recombines TRBV15 with TRBJ1-5, with 8 bases aligning to TRBD1. The length of the CDR3 is 15 residues. Trimming removed 0 bases from V and 6 bases from J; junction bases left unmatched: 4. Per germline, CDR1 LNHNV and CDR2 YYDKDF (reference sequence). The CDR3 coding sequence is TGTGCCACCAGCAGAGAACGGACAGGGCCTCAGCCCCAGCATTTT. This translates into CATSRERTGPQPQHF.

With respect to this clonotype: A much larger clone sits a single nucleotide away, making a read error possible. The genes are TRBV6-1 and TRBJ1-6; a possible D gene is TRBD1 (6 bases). Per germline, CDR1 MNHNS and CDR2 SASEGT. The CDR3 has 13 amino acids. The CDR3 nucleotides are TGTGCCTGCAGGGACAATGGGAATTCACCCCTCCACTTT. As protein: CACRDNGNSPLHF.

Many counts were recorded for this clonotype. The chain employs TRBV5-1 and TRBJ1-2, with D possibly TRBD1 on 5 matching bases. Germline V gene sequence: CDR1 SGHRS, CDR2 YFSETQ. Trimming removed 4 bases at V and 4 bases at J, with 17 bases between. This CDR3 contains 15 residues. The DNA for the CDR3 is TGCGCCAGCAGCAAGGACCCCTCGAGGGGCTATGGCTACACCTTC. Translation gives CASSKDPSRGYGYTF.

The genes are TRBV2 and TRBJ2-2; 9 bases fit TRBD1. The CDR3 length is 12 residues. Trimming removed 6 bases from V and 8 bases from J; junction bases left unmatched: 1. CDR1 is SNHLY and CDR2 is FYNNEI in the germline V gene. In DNA form, the CDR3 reads TGTGCCAGCAGGACAGGGGGGGGGGAGCTGTTTTTT. Translation: CASRTGGGELFF.

This clonotype was detected only a few times. This chain links TRBV7-9 with TRBJ2-1; D gene uncertain. Germline V gives CDR1 SEHNR, CDR2 FQNEAQ (reference sequence). The CDR3 has 12 amino acids. The V end was cut by 5 bases, the J end by 3 bases, with 5 bases between. The CDR3 here is CASSPDYNEQFF. The CDR3 nucleotides read TGTGCCAGCAGCCCCGACTACAATGAGCAGTTCTTC.

The CDR3 nucleotides read TGCAGCGTTGAAGATCGGGCAGGGAGCTGGAACACTGAAGCTTTCTTT. It translates to CSVEDRAGSWNTEAFF. The rearrangement uses TRBV29-1 and TRBJ1-1, with D possibly matching TRBD1 (5 bases). This CDR3 is 16 amino acids long. Trimming took off 0 bases at V and 1 base at J, with 15 bases between the two ends. Germline CDR1 reads SQVTM; CDR2 reads ANQGSEA.